This entry features one T cell receptor (beta chain) sequence. Spiked synthetic TCR analogs estimated absolute template abundance per PCR. Here immunoSEQ multiplex PCR was the method, and the copy in TCRdb shows in-frame clones only, minus some. The repertoire holds more than 55,000 clones, 85% to 90% seen once, with roughly 2.9% in the top ten. The data were obtained in a study of PD-L1 blockade in urothelial cancer. On the study more broadly: Intravenous atezolizumab, 1,200 mg every 3 weeks, was begun by patients around 2014. Samples came from 3 weeks, at the second dose, and 6 weeks into treatment.

This CDR3 has 16 residues. The junction had 13 bases not matched to a gene; V was cut back by 5 bases and J by 9 bases. Germline assignment: CDR1 MGHDK and CDR2 SYGVNS. The cohort comprised individuals with locally advanced or metastatic urothelial carcinoma. The receptor was derived from a middle-aged man with urothelial cancer. The rearrangement uses TRBV25-1 and TRBJ2-5; TRBD2 matches at 12 bases. This specimen consisted of PBMCs, obtained around atezolizumab (anti-PD-L1) treatment. CDR3 amino acids: CASSTGLAGGPGAQYF. The CDR3 coding sequence is TGTGCCAGCAGTACTGGGCTAGCGGGAGGGCCCGGAGCCCAGTACTTC.